This T cell receptor beta chain was sequenced in a study of neoadjuvant nivolumab and ipilimumab in lung cancer. Study-wide points: TCR receptors were sequenced in few samples. Blood richness before therapy tracked richness in tumors resected after neoadjuvant therapy. From pretherapy to surgery, tumor richness and clonality rose with dual therapy.

Germline V gene data show CDR1 as LNHDA and CDR2 as SQIVND (reference sequence). Trimming removed 4 bases at V and 7 bases at J, with 9 bases between. The CDR3 loop spans 12 amino acids. In the case of this clone: What it binds is not known.

The repertoire was sequenced with immunoSEQ multiplex PCR; TCRdb's copy has only in-frame clones and lacks some. The sample comprises 39,000 or so clones, 89% of which are singletons, and approximately 3.4% rests with the top ten. The receptor's source is an adult with non-small cell lung cancer. The chain combines TRBV19 with TRBJ2-3; tentative D call: TRBD1 (5 bases). The starting material was peripheral blood, obtained before neoadjuvant nivolumab, alone or with ipilimumab. The CDR3 region has the DNA TGTGCCAGTAGTACACAGGCACATACGCAGTATTTT. It specifies CASSTQAHTQYF.